This TCR beta chain was documented in a study of vaccination and CD4 T cells after COVID-19 (dated by TCRdb to between 2021 and 2023). Study-level background: SARS-CoV-2 positivity had been established in the convalescent patients by nasal swab PCR, and mild disease was recorded in under ten of these patients and severe disease in one. Six males and four females were included in the convalescent cohort, with two Hispanic individuals, seven Caucasians, two Asians and one multiracial person represented. Two doses of either the Pfizer-BioNTech BNT162b2 vaccine (n=8) or the Moderna mRNA-1273 vaccine (n=2) were administered to participants. Post-COVID blood samples from convalescent patients were collected a median of around 100 days after diagnosis, with a range of roughly 35 to 180 days. The time from the second vaccine dose to post-vaccine blood sampling had a median of roughly 72 days and ranged from about 14 to 250 days. The cultures were stimulated with overlapping spike peptide pools from SARS-CoV-2 and from the common cold coronaviruses HCoV-NL63, HCoV-OC43 and HCoV-229E. Control cultures used a CEFX viral epitope pool as positive control, an HIV-1 Nef peptide pool as negative control, or no peptide. In over 8 COVID-19 convalescent patients and a handful of infection-naive healthy vaccine recipients, researchers compared the spike-specific CD4+ TCR repertoire from before mRNA vaccination with the repertoire from after. Broad study findings and their caveats: An increase in the median number of SARS-CoV-2-reactive clonotypes from some 20 after infection to 38 after vaccination was observed, but the change was not found to be significant. Of the vaccine-specific clones found in convalescent patients, nearly all (304 of 307) were mono-reactive for SARS-CoV-2 spike instead of being cross-reactive with common cold coronaviruses. Among convalescent patients, a median about 86% of the SARS-CoV-2-reactive clones seen after vaccination appeared only after vaccination, which suggests priming specific to the vaccine. The number of convalescent patients in the study was relatively small, and the study did not examine early timepoints following natural infection.

Trimmed from V: 0 bases; trimmed from J: 7 bases; junction bases lacking a gene match: 8. Based on the germline V gene (reference sequence), the CDR1 and CDR2 sequences are DFQATT and SNEGSKA. Including the terminal cysteine and phenylalanine, the CDR3 comprises 16 residues. The sequence is cut down to CDR3 DNA, 48 bases in frame from base 1. The method behind the library was PCR. DNA from cultured CD4+ T cells was subjected to TCR sequencing with the Oncomine TCR Beta short-read assay at the Johns Hopkins FTIC core. The QIAamp micro DNA kit was used to extract genomic DNA from the cultured CD4+ T cells. The Oncomine TCR Beta libraries from cultured CD4+ T cells were pooled using unique dual indexes and then sequenced on an Illumina iSeq 100. Per the source publication's procedure: Non-productive sequences were removed, and CDR3s that did not start with C, did not end with F or W, or were shorter than 7 amino acids were discarded. Antigen-specific clonotypes were identified with the MANAFEST web application by comparing peptide-stimulated wells with reference and other culture wells. Positive clones required FDR below 0.05, an odds ratio above 5, and productive frequency above 0.1% in at least two of three replicate wells. A clonotype counted as cross-reactive if it showed significant expansion both in the SARS-CoV-2 spike wells and in at least one common cold coronavirus spike condition. Levenshtein distances (stringdist) and unrooted phylogenetic trees (ape) in R version 3.6.1 were used to assess CDR3 homology. The raw public data were reprocessed by TCRdb itself: fastp quality trimming at Q25, MiXCR clonotype calling, in-frame beta chains only. All rows with the same CDR3 protein become a single entry with the most common DNA and genes. The V and J calls, along with clone size, are taken from TCRdb and not from the paper's own processing. In this sample the table shows about 16,000 distinct CDR3 sequences, around 68% of which occur a single time. About 15% of the sample belongs to the ten largest clones.

Remarks on this clonotype: No antigen is known for it. The sample holds no much larger clone one base away, and base qualities are not on file.

The treatment or condition label corresponds to: approximately nine-day PBMC culture with coronavirus spike peptide pools or control peptides (ViraFEST assay). The ViraFEST assay, used in the study, expanded antigen-specific T cells with peptide pools and then identified the expanded clonotypes through TCR sequencing. The convalescent patients' positive SARS-CoV-2 PCR tests fell between March and December 2020, which was before the Alpha, Beta and Delta variants emerged in the United States. Each well held 1.5 million to 2.5 million PBMCs cultured with 9 to 10 ug/ml peptide pools in IMDM containing around 5.5% human AB serum and roughly 10 IU/ml IL-2. On days 3 and 7, half of the culture medium was replaced with fresh IL-2-containing medium. CD4+ T cells were isolated after 10 days of culture through negative selection using the EasySep CD4+ T cell isolation kit. Ficoll-Paque Plus gradient centrifugation was used to isolate PBMCs from whole blood, and the isolated PBMCs were then either used fresh or cryopreserved at -140C. Triplicate wells were generally used for each culture condition.

The sequenced sample consisted of CD4+ T cells from blood, cultured in vitro. The TCR comes from a human donor who had recovered from COVID-19. This sequence uses TRBV20-1 and TRBJ2-2; TRBD2 aligns with 10 central bases. The CDR3 region reads CSARDVGTSVDGELFF. The bases are TGCAGTGCTAGAGATGTGGGGACTAGCGTAGACGGGGAGCTGTTTTTT.